The 31 T cell receptor beta chains given below trace back to one sample, sequenced in a study of blood T cell repertoires in COVID-19 (TCRdb year 2020). The receptor library was made with the immunoSEQ multiplex PCR assay. This is the immuneACCESS table as TCRdb keeps it, with only in-frame sequences that have V and J called. A part of the clones is gone; compared with another copy, unresolved V genes explain less than half, and the rest is unexplained. The sample table shows roughly 150,000 clones, and under 85% are seen once. Roughly 1.7% of the sample is held by the ten biggest clonotypes. The sequenced sample consisted of PBMCs or T cells enriched from blood (not recorded which). The receptors originated from a young woman who had been exposed to COVID-19.

The CDR3 here is CASSTGTGDNYGYTF. DNA for the CDR3: TGCGCCAGCAGCACTGGGACAGGGGATAACTATGGCTACACCTTC. J is TRBJ1-2 and V is TRBV5-1, with TRBD1 matching 10 bases. Germline assignment: CDR1 SGHRS and CDR2 YFSETQ. The junction had 4 bases not matched to a gene; V was cut back by 4 bases and J by 1 base. This CDR3 has 15 residues.

The chain joins TRBV14 to TRBJ1-6; 8 bases map to TRBD1. Trimming took 4 bases from V and 8 from J; bases not matched to a gene: 7. Germline lookup yields CDR1 SGHDN and CDR2 FVKESK. This CDR3 is built from 15 residues. The CDR3 sequence is CASSPSGQGDSPLHF. DNA for the CDR3: TGTGCCAGCAGCCCATCTGGACAGGGCGATTCACCCCTCCACTTT.

The chain has TRBV4-3 and TRBJ1-4; TRBD1 matches at 11 bases. V was pared by 0 bases and J by 7 bases, with 4 bases of the junction left unmatched. The V gene's germline CDR1 is LGHNA and CDR2 YSLEER. The length of the CDR3 is 16 residues. CDR3: CASSQDLGQGAEKLFF. CDR3 DNA: TGCGCCAGCAGCCAAGATCTAGGACAGGGGGCTGAAAAACTGTTTTTT.

This chain connects TRBV4-1 to TRBJ2-1; D unresolved. Germline CDR1 reads MGHRA; CDR2 reads YSYEKL. V lost 2 bases and J lost 4, with 12 bases in between. This CDR3 comprises 15 residues. Written as DNA, the CDR3 is TGCGCCAGCAGCCAATACGCTAGAGAATACAATGAGCAGTTCTTC. It yields the protein CASSQYAREYNEQFF.

The chain uses TRBV3-1 (or the pseudogene TRBV3-2) and TRBJ2-2; no definite D call. Germline lookup yields CDR1 LGHDT and CDR2 YNNKEL (reference sequence). V shed 0 bases and J shed 2 bases, with 13 bases lying between them. This CDR3 region has 17 residues. The CDR3 sequence is CASSQDRDSSNTGELFF. CDR3 bases: TGTGCCAGCAGCCAAGATCGAGACTCCTCCAACACCGGGGAGCTGTTTTTT.

J is TRBJ1-1 and V is TRBV5-1; D call uncertain. CDR3 length: 12 residues. V gave up 5 bases and J gave up 1 base, with 6 bases separating them. Germline-derived CDR1 and CDR2 are SGHRS and YFSETQ. In DNA, the CDR3 is TGCGCCAGCAGGAGAAAGAACACTGAAGCTTTCTTT. Its translation: CASRRKNTEAFF.

J is TRBJ2-7 and V is TRBV29-1; TRBD1 might be the D (6 bases). In germline, CDR1 is SQVTM, CDR2 ANQGSEA. The CDR3 is 12 residues long. This CDR3 reads CSISGQNYEQYF. CDR3 sequence (DNA): TGCAGTATAAGTGGACAGAATTACGAGCAGTACTTC.

The rearrangement links TRBV27 to TRBJ2-1; the match to TRBD2 covers 8 bases. The CDR3 runs 14 residues. Germline V lookup: CDR1 MNHEY, CDR2 SMNVEV (reference sequence). The ends lost 6 bases at V and 7 bases at J; junction bases unmatched: 8. CDR3 amino acids: CASRIVIAGNEQFF. DNA for the CDR3: TGTGCCAGCAGAATTGTTATAGCGGGGAATGAGCAGTTCTTC.

This clone has a single count. The chain is built from TRBV18 and TRBJ1-4; 12 bases agree with TRBD1. Germline V CDR1 and CDR2: KGHSH, LQKENI. The CDR3 runs 15 residues. The junction had 4 bases not matched to a gene; V was cut back by 3 bases and J by 8 bases. The CDR3 region is CASSPLGTGGEKLFF. Here the CDR3 DNA reads TGTGCCAGCTCACCGCTGGGGACAGGGGGCGAAAAACTGTTTTTT.

The rearrangement links TRBV4-1 to TRBJ2-7, with TRBD2 matching 7 bases. V gave up 6 bases and J gave up 2 bases; unmatched junction bases: 10. Germline lookup yields CDR1 MGHRA and CDR2 YSYEKL. This CDR3 comprises 15 residues. CDR3 coding DNA: TGCGCCAGCAGTCGAACCACAGGACTAGCCTACGAGCAGTACTTC. The encoded protein is CASSRTTGLAYEQYF.

This chain uses TRBV10-2 with TRBJ2-1; D gene unclear. CDR3 size: 12 residues. Deletions cut 8 bases from V and 2 bases from J, with 7 bases between. Germline V gives CDR1 WSHSY, CDR2 SAAADI. CDR3 region: CASSYAYNEQFF. The DNA for the CDR3 is TGCGCCAGCTCCTATGCCTACAATGAGCAGTTCTTC.

The chain recombines TRBV7-8 with TRBJ1-4; 10 bases agree with TRBD1. The germline gives CDR1 SGHVS, CDR2 FQNEAQ. With V trimmed by 4 bases and J by 6 bases, 2 bases remained unmatched. This CDR3 contains 14 residues. CDR3 amino acids: CASSWDRGYEKLFF. The CDR3 bases are TGTGCCAGCAGCTGGGACAGGGGATATGAAAAACTGTTTTTT. The full variable domain, with the rest looked up from reference TRBV7-8 and TRBJ1-4, is GAGVSQSPRYKVAKRGQDVALRCDPISGHVSLFWYQQALGQGPEFLTYFQNEAQLDKSGLPSDRFFAERPEGSVSTLKIQRTQQEDSAVYLCASSWDRGYEKLFFGSGTQLSVL.

This rearrangement joins TRBV2 to TRBJ1-1; D may be TRBD1 (5 bases). This CDR3 region has 15 residues. Germline V gene sequence: CDR1 SNHLY, CDR2 FYNNEI. V was trimmed by 1 base and J by 1 base, leaving 10 bases between them. The CDR3 bases are TGTGCCAGCAGTGAAGAACAGGCAAAGAACACTGAAGCTTTCTTT. Its translation is CASSEEQAKNTEAFF.

The V call is TRBV11-1, the J call TRBJ2-4; TRBD1 aligns across 8 bases. V was pared by 4 bases and J by 4 bases, with 0 bases of the junction left unmatched. The germline gives CDR1 SGHAT, CDR2 FQDESV (reference sequence). The CDR3 spans 13 residues. The CDR3 is CASSWTGKNIQYF. CDR3 nucleotides: TGTGCCAGCAGCTGGACAGGGAAAAACATTCAGTACTTC.

The V gene is TRBV3-1 (or the pseudogene TRBV3-2), the J gene TRBJ2-7; 13 positions agree with TRBD2. Germline V CDR1 and CDR2: LGHDT, YNNKEL (reference sequence). V lost 5 bases to trimming and J lost 4 bases; unmatched junction nucleotides: 5. CDR3 length equals 15 residues. DNA for the CDR3: TGTGCCAGCAGCGAACTAGCGGGGGGGTGGTACGAGCAGTACTTC. This codes for CASSELAGGWYEQYF.

The CDR3 coding sequence is TGTGCCAGCAGTTTAGGGGGGGAGTATCAGCCCCAGCATTTT. This translates into CASSLGGEYQPQHF. The J gene is TRBJ1-5, the V gene TRBV27; the D gene is possibly TRBD1 (5 bases). Germline values: CDR1 MNHEY, CDR2 SMNVEV (reference sequence). Trimming took 2 bases from V and 5 from J, leaving 10 bases between them. The CDR3 covers 14 residues.

The J gene is TRBJ2-7, the V gene TRBV4-1, with a tentative D call TRBD2 (6 bases). Germline CDR1 MGHRA, CDR2 YSYEKL. The CDR3 has 20 residues. V was pared by 1 base and J by 9 bases, with 34 bases between. Written as DNA, the CDR3 is TGCGCCAGCAGCCAAGCAATACCCCGGAGGGTTGTACGGGCCAACCCGGGGCAGTACTTC. This translates into CASSQAIPRRVVRANPGQYF.

The rearrangement joins TRBV29-1 to TRBJ1-1, with TRBD1 matching 10 bases. Trimming took 5 bases from V and 3 from J; bases not matched to a gene: 9. The length of the CDR3 is 15 residues. Germline V gene data show CDR1 as SQVTM and CDR2 as ANQGSEA. CDR3 sequence reads: CSVSRQGAPDTEAFF. The CDR3 nucleotides read TGCAGCGTTTCCAGACAGGGGGCGCCGGACACTGAAGCTTTCTTT. The full variable domain, its missing parts supplied by reference TRBV29-1 and TRBJ1-1, is SAVISQKPSRDICQRGTSLTIQCQVDSQVTMMFWYRQQPGQSLTLIATANQGSEATYESGFVIDKFPISRPNLTFSTLTVSNMSPEDSSIYLCSVSRQGAPDTEAFFGQGTRLTVV.

This chain connects TRBV6-6 to TRBJ2-2; 9 bases align to TRBD1. Germline assignment: CDR1 MNHNY and CDR2 SVGAGI (reference sequence). V dropped 6 bases and J dropped 3; count of bases not matched to a gene: 2. The CDR3 loop spans 14 amino acids. CDR3 in DNA: TGTGCCAGCAGCTGGACAGGGGACACCGGGGAGCTGTTTTTT. This translates into CASSWTGDTGELFF.

This chain connects TRBV18 to TRBJ1-1; 10 nucleotides align to TRBD1. This CDR3 spans 13 amino acids. Germline V lookup: CDR1 KGHSH, CDR2 LQKENI. V was pared by 3 bases and J by 7 bases, with 2 bases of the junction left unmatched. The CDR3 DNA sequence: TGTGCCAGCTCACCGGGACAGGGGAATGAAGCTTTCTTT. Amino acids: CASSPGQGNEAFF.

V and J are TRBV19 and TRBJ1-5; 8 positions agree with TRBD1. CDR3 size: 15 residues. V was clipped by 5 bases and J by 6 bases; unmatched bases: 9. Germline CDR1 and CDR2: LNHDA and SQIVND (reference sequence). The CDR3 region has the DNA TGTGCCAGTAGTTCCTTCCAGGGGGCAAGTCAGCCCCAGCATTTT. It encodes CASSSFQGASQPQHF.

The CDR3 DNA follows: TGTGCCACCAGCCCCCTAGCGGGAGGTGGGGCAGATACGCAGTATTTT. Protein: CATSPLAGGGADTQYF. The V call is TRBV15, the J call TRBJ2-3, with TRBD2 identical over 11 bases. The V gene end was trimmed by 5 bases and the J gene end by 4 bases; junction bases not matched to a gene: 8. The CDR3 has 16 amino acids. Germline V gives CDR1 LNHNV, CDR2 YYDKDF (reference sequence).

The rearrangement links TRBV11-2 to TRBJ1-1, with 8 bases that match TRBD1. The CDR3 length is 15 residues. Germline trimming cut 5 bases from V and 0 bases from J; bases unmatched to any gene: 5. Germline values: CDR1 SGHAT, CDR2 FQNNGV. The CDR3 region has the DNA TGTGCCAGCAGCCCACAGACAGGGGTGAACACTGAAGCTTTCTTT. It encodes CASSPQTGVNTEAFF.

This chain joins TRBV7-9 and TRBJ2-2; TRBD1 aligns across 7 bases. Germline loops: CDR1 SEHNR, CDR2 FQNEAQ (reference sequence). This CDR3 has 13 amino acids. Trimming took 6 bases from V and 10 from J; bases not matched to a gene: 8. The chain's CDR3 is CASRPGQLMELFF. CDR3 coding DNA: TGTGCCAGCAGGCCGGGACAGCTAATGGAGCTGTTTTTT. Filled out from reference TRBV7-9 and TRBJ2-2, the complete variable domain reads DTGVSQNPRHKITKRGQNVTFRCDPISEHNRLYWYRQTLGQGPEFLTYFQNEAQLEKSRLLSDRFSAERPKGSFSTLEIQRTEQGDSAMYLCASRPGQLMELFFGEGSRLTVL.

This clone has only one observation. This CDR3 reads CASSQDLREHYGYTF. In DNA, the CDR3 is TGTGCCAGCAGCCAAGACCTAAGGGAGCACTATGGCTACACCTTC. This sequence joins TRBV4-2 and TRBJ1-2; no firm D call. Germline-derived CDR1 and CDR2 are LGHNA and YNFKEQ. V lost 0 bases and J lost 3, with 11 bases in between. This CDR3 spans 15 amino acids.

The chain links TRBV5-4 to TRBJ2-7, with D perhaps matching TRBD2 (5 bases). CDR1 and CDR2 (germline): SGHNT, YYREEE (reference sequence). The V gene lost 4 bases and the J gene lost 0 bases, with 14 bases spanning the gap. The CDR3 is 15 amino acids. The CDR3 DNA follows: TGTGCCAGCAGCAGTCTCGGCGGGTTCTCCTACGAGCAGTACTTC. Translation gives CASSSLGGFSYEQYF.

This chain connects TRBV29-1 to TRBJ2-1; no reliable D call. Germline V gene sequence: CDR1 SQVTM, CDR2 ANQGSEA. V lost 6 bases and J 4 bases, leaving 16 bases between the germline ends. This CDR3 has 14 residues. As DNA, the CDR3 is TGCAGCGTGCACCGTACTGTTTATTACAATGAGCAGTTCTTC. The encoded protein is CSVHRTVYYNEQFF.

The V call is TRBV15, the J call TRBJ2-7; maybe TRBD1 (6 bases). Between the trimmed V and J ends, which lost 0 bases and 2 bases, there was a span of 8 bases. CDR1 is LNHNV and CDR2 is YYDKDF in the germline V gene (reference sequence). CDR3 size: 14 residues. The CDR3 here is CATSRDGGPYEQYF. CDR3 nucleotides: TGTGCCACCAGCAGAGATGGGGGCCCCTACGAGCAGTACTTC.

V is TRBV4-1 and J is TRBJ1-1, with 11 bases lining up with TRBD1. Per the germline V gene, CDR1 is MGHRA and CDR2 is YSYEKL. Trimming removed 3 bases from V and 1 base from J; junction bases left unmatched: 4. The CDR3 has 16 amino acids. The DNA of the CDR3 is TGCGCCAGCAGCCAGGAGGGACAGGGGGGGAACACTGAAGCTTTCTTT. Translation gives CASSQEGQGGNTEAFF.

This clone was found a few times. This chain connects TRBV29-1 to TRBJ2-7; TRBD1 matches at 8 bases. V lost 7 bases, J lost 3 bases, and 8 bases stayed unmatched. This CDR3 contains 13 residues. Germline values: CDR1 SQVTM, CDR2 ANQGSEA. The CDR3 DNA follows: TGCAGCGCCGCCCGTGGACAGGGCTACGAGCAGTACTTC. Encoded protein: CSAARGQGYEQYF.

This rearrangement joins TRBV5-5 to TRBJ2-7; 7 nucleotides align to TRBD1. Germline assignment: CDR1 SGHKS and CDR2 YYEKEE (reference sequence). V was clipped by 1 base and J by 2 bases; unmatched bases: 6. This CDR3 spans 15 amino acids. The chain's CDR3 is CASSLTGALAYEQYF. Written as DNA, the CDR3 is TGTGCCAGCAGCTTGACAGGGGCGCTCGCCTACGAGCAGTACTTC.